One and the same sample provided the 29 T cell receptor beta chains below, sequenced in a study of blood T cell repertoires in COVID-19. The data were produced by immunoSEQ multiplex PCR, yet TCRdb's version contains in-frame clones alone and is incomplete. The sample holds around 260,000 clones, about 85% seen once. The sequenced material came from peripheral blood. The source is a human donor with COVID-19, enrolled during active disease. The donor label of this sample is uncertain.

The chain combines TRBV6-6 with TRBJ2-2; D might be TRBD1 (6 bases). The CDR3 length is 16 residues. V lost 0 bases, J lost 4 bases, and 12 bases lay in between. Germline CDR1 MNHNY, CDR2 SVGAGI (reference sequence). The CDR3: CASSYSRQGTTGELFF. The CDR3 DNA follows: TGTGCCAGCAGTTACTCGAGGCAGGGGACCACCGGGGAGCTGTTTTTT.

CDR3 sequence (DNA): TGCAGCGTTGAAGCCATCAGGGGACAGGGCTCCGAAAAACTGTTTTTT. This sequence encodes CSVEAIRGQGSEKLFF. The chain combines TRBV29-1 with TRBJ1-4; 9 bases line up with TRBD1. The J segment lost 8 bases and the V segment lost 1 base, leaving 11 bases of the junction unmatched. The CDR3 covers 16 residues. Germline values: CDR1 SQVTM, CDR2 ANQGSEA.

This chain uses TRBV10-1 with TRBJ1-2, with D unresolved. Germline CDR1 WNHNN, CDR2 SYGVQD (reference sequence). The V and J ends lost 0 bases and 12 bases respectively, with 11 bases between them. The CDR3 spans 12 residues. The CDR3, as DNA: TGCGCCAGCAGTGAGTCTGGAGGGAACCACACCTTC. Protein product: CASSESGGNHTF.

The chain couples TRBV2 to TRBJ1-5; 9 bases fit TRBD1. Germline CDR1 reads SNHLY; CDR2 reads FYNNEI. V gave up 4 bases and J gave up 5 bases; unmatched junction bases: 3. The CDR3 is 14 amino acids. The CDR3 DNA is TGTGCCAGCAGTGGGACAGGGGTAGATCAGCCCCAGCATTTT. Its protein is CASSGTGVDQPQHF.

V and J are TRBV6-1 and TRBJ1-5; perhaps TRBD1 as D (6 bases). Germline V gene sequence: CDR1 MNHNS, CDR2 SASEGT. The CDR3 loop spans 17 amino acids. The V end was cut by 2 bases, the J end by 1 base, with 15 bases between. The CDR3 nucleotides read TGTGCCAGCAGTGAAAAAGGAGGGGGGGTGAGCAATCAGCCCCAGCATTTT. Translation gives CASSEKGGGVSNQPQHF.

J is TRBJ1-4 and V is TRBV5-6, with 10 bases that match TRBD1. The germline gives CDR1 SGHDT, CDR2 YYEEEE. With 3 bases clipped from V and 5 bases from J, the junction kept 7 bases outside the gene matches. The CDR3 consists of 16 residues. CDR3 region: CASSSGTGARNEKLFF. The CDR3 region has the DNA TGTGCCAGCAGCTCGGGGACAGGGGCCAGGAATGAAAAACTGTTTTTT. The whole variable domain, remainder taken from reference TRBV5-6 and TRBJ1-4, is DAGVTQSPTHLIKTRGQQVTLRCSPKSGHDTVSWYQQALGQGPQFIFQYYEEEERQRGNFPDRFSGHQFPNYSSELNVNALLLGDSALYLCASSSGTGARNEKLFFGSGTQLSVL.

For the CDR3, the DNA is TGTGCCAGTAGTATTAATACAGGGAGAAATGAGCAGTTCTTC. Protein sequence: CASSINTGRNEQFF. The V and J genes are TRBV19 and TRBJ2-1; D is possibly TRBD1 (6 bases). Germline V gene data show CDR1 as LNHDA and CDR2 as SQIVND (reference sequence). The CDR3 has 14 amino acids. V was pared by 3 bases and J by 7 bases, with 13 bases between.

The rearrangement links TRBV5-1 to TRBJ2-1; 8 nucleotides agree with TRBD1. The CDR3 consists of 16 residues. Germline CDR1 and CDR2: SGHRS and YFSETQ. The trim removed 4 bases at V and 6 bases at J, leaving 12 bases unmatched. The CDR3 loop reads CASSEEGQGAGNEQFF. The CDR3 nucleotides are TGCGCCAGCAGCGAGGAGGGGCAGGGGGCCGGCAATGAGCAGTTCTTC.

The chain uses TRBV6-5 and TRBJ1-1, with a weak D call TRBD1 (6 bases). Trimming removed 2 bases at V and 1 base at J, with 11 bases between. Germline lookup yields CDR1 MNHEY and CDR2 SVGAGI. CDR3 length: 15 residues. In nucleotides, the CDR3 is TGTGCCAGCAGTTACACAGGGAGAGGGAACACTGAAGCTTTCTTT. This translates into CASSYTGRGNTEAFF.

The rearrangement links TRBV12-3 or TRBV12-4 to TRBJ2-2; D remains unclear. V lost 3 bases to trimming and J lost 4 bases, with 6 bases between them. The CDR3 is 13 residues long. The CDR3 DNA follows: TGTGCCAGCAGTTTTCTACCCACCGGGGAGCTGTTTTTT. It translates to CASSFLPTGELFF.

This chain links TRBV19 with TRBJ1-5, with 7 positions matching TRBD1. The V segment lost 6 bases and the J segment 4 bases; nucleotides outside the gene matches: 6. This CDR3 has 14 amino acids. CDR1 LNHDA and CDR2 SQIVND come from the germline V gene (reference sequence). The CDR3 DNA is TGTGCCAGTAGCGGGACAGCACTTAATCAGCCCCAGCATTTT. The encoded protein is CASSGTALNQPQHF.

The DNA of the CDR3 is TGTGCCTGGACAGGGGTAGGGGACGAGCAGTACTTC. It encodes CAWTGVGDEQYF. This chain links TRBV30 with TRBJ2-7, with D perhaps TRBD1 (6 bases). The CDR3 has 12 residues. Germline assignment: CDR1 GTSNPN and CDR2 SVGIG (reference sequence). V was trimmed by 4 bases and J by 5 bases, leaving 12 bases between them.

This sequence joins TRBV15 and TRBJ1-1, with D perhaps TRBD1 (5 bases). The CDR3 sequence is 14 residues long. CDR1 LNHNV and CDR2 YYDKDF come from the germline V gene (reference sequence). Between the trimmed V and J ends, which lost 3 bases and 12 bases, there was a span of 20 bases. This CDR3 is CATSSGGRVRFTFF. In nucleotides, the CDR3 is TGTGCCACCAGCAGCGGGGGAAGGGTCAGATTTACTTTCTTT.

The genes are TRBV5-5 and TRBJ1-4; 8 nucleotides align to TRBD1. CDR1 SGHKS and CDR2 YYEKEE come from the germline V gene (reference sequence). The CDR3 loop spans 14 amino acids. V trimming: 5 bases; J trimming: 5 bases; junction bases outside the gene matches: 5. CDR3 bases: TGTGCCAGCAGTAACAGGGGGGAAAATGAAAAACTGTTTTTT. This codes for CASSNRGENEKLFF.

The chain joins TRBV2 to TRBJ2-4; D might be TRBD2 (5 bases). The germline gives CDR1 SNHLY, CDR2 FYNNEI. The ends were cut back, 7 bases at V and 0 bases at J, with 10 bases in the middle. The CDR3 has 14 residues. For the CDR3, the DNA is TGTGCCAGCAAAATCGGACTAGCCAAAAACATTCAGTACTTC. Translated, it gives CASKIGLAKNIQYF.

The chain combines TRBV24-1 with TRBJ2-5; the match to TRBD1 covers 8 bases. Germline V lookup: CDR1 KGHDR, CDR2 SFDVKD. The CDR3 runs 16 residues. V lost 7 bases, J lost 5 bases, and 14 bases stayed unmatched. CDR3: CATSGPETGVLETQYF. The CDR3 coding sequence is TGTGCCACCAGCGGACCAGAGACAGGGGTGCTTGAGACCCAGTACTTC.

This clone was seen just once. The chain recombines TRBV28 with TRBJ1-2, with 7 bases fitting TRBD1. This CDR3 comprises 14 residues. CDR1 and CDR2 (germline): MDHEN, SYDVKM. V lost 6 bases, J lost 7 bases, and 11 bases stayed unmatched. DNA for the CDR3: TGTGCCAGCAGCGGGCAACAGGGGTCCGGTGGCTACACCTTC. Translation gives CASSGQQGSGGYTF.

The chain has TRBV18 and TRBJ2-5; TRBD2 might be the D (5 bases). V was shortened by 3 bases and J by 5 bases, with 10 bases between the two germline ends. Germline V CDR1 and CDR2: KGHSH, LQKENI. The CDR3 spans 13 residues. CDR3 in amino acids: CASSPPSGETQYF. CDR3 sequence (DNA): TGTGCCAGCTCACCCCCGTCGGGGGAGACCCAGTACTTC.

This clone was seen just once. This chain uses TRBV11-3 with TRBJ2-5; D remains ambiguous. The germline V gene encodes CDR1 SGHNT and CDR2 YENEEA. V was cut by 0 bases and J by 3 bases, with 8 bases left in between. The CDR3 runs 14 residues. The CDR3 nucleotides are TGTGCCAGCAGCTTAGATCGGGTGGAAGAGACCCAGTACTTC. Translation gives CASSLDRVEETQYF.

The CDR3 DNA reads as TGCGCCAGCAGCTTGGAGGGGGACGAATCTAATTCACCCCTCCACTTT. As protein: CASSLEGDESNSPLHF. This chain uses TRBV5-1 with TRBJ1-6; D is possibly TRBD1 (6 bases). V dropped 0 bases and J dropped 6 bases, with 13 bases sitting between them. Looked up from germline, CDR1 is SGHRS and CDR2 is YFSETQ. CDR3 size: 16 residues. The full variable domain, in which reference TRBV5-1 and TRBJ1-6 provide the parts outside the CDR3, is KAGVTQTPRYLIKTRGQQVTLSCSPISGHRSVSWYQQTPGQGLQFLFEYFSETQRNKGNFPGRFSGRQFSNSRSEMNVSTLELGDSALYLCASSLEGDESNSPLHFGNGTRLTVT.

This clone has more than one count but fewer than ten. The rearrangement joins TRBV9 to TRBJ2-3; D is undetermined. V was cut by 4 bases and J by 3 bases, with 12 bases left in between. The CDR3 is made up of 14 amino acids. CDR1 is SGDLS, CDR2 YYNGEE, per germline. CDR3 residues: CASSPQTMTDTQYF. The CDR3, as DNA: TGTGCCAGCAGCCCACAGACCATGACAGATACGCAGTATTTT.

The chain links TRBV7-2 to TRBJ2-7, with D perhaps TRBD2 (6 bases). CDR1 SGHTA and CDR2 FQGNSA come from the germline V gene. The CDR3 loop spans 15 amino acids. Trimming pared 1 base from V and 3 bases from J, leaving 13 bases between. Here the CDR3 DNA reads TGTGCCAGCAGCTTAGGACCCGGGAGTGGCTACGAGCAGTACTTC. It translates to CASSLGPGSGYEQYF.

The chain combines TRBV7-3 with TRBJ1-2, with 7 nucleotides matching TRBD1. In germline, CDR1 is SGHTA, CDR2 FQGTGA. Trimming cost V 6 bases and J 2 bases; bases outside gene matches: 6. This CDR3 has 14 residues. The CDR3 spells CASSPTGDNYGYTF. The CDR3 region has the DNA TGTGCCAGCAGTCCTACAGGGGACAACTATGGCTACACCTTC. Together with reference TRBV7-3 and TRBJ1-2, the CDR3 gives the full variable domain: GAGVSQTPSNKVTEKGKYVELRCDPISGHTALYWYRQSLGQGPEFLIYFQGTGAADDSGLPNDRFFAVRPEGSVSTLKIQRTERGDSAVYLCASSPTGDNYGYTFGSGTRLTVV.

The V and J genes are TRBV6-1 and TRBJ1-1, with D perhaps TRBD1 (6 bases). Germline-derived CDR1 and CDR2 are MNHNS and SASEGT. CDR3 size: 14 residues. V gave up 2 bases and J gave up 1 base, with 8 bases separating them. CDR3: CASSEPRGNTEAFF. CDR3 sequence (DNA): TGTGCCAGCAGTGAACCCAGGGGGAACACTGAAGCTTTCTTT.

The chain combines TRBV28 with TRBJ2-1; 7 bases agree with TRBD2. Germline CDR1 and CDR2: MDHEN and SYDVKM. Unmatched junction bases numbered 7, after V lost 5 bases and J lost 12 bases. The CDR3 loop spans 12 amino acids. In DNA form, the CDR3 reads TGTGCCAGCAGTACTGGGGGGGTTCGGCAGTTCTTC. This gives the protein CASSTGGVRQFF. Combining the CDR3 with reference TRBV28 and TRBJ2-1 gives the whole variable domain DVKVTQSSRYLVKRTGEKVFLECVQDMDHENMFWYRQDPGLGLRLIYFSYDVKMKEKGDIPEGYSVSREKKERFSLILESASTNQTSMYLCASSTGGVRQFFGPGTRLTVL.

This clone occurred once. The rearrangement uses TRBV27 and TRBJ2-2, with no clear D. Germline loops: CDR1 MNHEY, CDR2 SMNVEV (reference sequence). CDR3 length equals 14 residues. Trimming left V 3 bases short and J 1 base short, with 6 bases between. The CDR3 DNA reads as TGTGCCAGCAGTTTGTTTCGGAACACCGGGGAGCTGTTTTTT. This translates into CASSLFRNTGELFF.

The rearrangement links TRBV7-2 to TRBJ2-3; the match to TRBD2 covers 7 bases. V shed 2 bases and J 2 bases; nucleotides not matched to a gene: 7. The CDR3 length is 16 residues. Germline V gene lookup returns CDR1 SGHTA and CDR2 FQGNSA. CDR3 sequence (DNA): TGTGCCAGCAGCTTAAGTAAAAGCGGGACCACAGATACGCAGTATTTT. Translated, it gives CASSLSKSGTTDTQYF.

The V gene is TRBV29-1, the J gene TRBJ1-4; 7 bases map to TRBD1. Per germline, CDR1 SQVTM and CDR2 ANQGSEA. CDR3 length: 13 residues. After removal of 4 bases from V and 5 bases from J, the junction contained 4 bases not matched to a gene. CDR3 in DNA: TGCAGCGTTGGACAGGGCTGGAATGAAAAACTGTTTTTT. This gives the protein CSVGQGWNEKLFF.

The CDR3 DNA reads as TGTGCCAGCAGCTCCCATAGGACTAGCGGTACCTACAATGAGCAGTTCTTC. Protein: CASSSHRTSGTYNEQFF. The chain joins TRBV7-3 to TRBJ2-1; 10 nucleotides align to TRBD2. V gave up 4 bases and J gave up 2 bases; unmatched junction bases: 8. The CDR3 spans 17 residues. Germline CDR1 and CDR2: SGHTA and FQGTGA.